This T cell receptor (beta chain) came from a study of shared clonotypes between healthy human individuals. General study results and limits: It was the non-shared clonotypes that had lower generation probabilities than clonotypes shared by all four donors.

In the case of this clone: Its antigen is not identified. An end of the junction differs from the germline gene, which may be a read error.

The CDR3 contains 13 residues. Germline CDR1 MGHRA, CDR2 YSYEKL. Terminally differentiated effector memory CD45RA+ cells were excluded by CCR7 positive selection of CD45RO-negative cells. Some clones are missing from TCRdb's copy, which holds only in-frame ones; the method was immunoSEQ multiplex PCR. The sample yields about 2.1 million clones, 93% seen once. This sequence originates from a man between 18 and 35 years old in good health. Some clones in this sample may be carry-over from other donors' samples. This chain uses TRBV4-1 with TRBJ2-4; the D gene could be TRBD1 or TRBD2 (6 bases each). The source material was naive CD8+ T cells from PBMCs. The CDR3 loop is CASSQDQEGVQNF. CDR3 DNA: TGCGCCAGCAGCCAAGATCAGGAGGGGGTCCAGAACTTC.